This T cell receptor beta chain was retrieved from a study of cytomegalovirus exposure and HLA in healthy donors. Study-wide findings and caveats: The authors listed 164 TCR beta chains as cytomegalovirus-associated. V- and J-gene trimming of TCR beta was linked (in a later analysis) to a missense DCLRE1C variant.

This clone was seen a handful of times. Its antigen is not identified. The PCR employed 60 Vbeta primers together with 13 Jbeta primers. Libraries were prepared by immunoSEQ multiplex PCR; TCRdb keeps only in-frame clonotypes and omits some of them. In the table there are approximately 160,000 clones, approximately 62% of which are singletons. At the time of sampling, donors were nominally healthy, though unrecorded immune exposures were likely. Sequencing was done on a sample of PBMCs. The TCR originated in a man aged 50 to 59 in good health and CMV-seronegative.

This CDR3 reads CASTRQGSNEKLFF. The CDR3, as DNA: TGTGCCAGTACCAGACAGGGATCTAATGAAAAACTGTTTTTT. The chain carries TRBV19 and TRBJ1-4; 7 bases align to TRBD1. This CDR3 region has 14 residues. V shed 7 bases, J shed 3 bases, and the junction held 5 bases outside the gene matches. Germline V gene sequence: CDR1 LNHDA, CDR2 SQIVND (reference sequence).